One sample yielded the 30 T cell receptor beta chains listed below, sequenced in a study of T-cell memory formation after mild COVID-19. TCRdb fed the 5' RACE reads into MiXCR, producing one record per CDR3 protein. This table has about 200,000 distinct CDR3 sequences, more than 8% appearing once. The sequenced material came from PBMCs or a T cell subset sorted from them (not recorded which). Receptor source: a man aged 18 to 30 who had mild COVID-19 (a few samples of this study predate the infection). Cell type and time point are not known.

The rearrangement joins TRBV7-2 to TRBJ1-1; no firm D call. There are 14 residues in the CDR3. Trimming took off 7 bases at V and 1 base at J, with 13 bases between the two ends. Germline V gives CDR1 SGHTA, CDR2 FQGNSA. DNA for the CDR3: TGTGCCAGCACCTTCGGGCCGAAGAACACTGAAGCTTTCTTT. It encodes CASTFGPKNTEAFF.

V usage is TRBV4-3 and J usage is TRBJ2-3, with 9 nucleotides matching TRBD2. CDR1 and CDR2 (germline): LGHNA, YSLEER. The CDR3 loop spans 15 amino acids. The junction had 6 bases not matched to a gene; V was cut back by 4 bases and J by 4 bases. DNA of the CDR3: TGCGCCAGCAGCCCACGGGGCGGGGGGGCAGATACGCAGTATTTT. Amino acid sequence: CASSPRGGGADTQYF.

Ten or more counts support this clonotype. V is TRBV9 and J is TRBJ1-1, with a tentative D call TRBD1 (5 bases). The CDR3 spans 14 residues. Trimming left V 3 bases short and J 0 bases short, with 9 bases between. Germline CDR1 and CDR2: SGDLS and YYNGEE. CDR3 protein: CASSATAMNTEAFF. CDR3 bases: TGTGCCAGCAGCGCGACAGCAATGAACACTGAAGCTTTCTTT.

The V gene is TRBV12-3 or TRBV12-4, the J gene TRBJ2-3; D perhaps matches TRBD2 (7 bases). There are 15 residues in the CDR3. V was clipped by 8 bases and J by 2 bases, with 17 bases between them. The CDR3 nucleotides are TGTGCCAGCGGCACCCTGGGGGGGCACACAGATACGCAGTATTTT. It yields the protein CASGTLGGHTDTQYF.

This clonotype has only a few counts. The CDR3 loop reads CASSLDHDTGELFF. Here the CDR3 DNA reads TGTGCCAGCAGTTTAGACCACGACACCGGGGAGCTGTTTTTT. This chain links TRBV12-3 or TRBV12-4 with TRBJ2-2, with D unclear. The V end lost 1 base, the J end lost 3 bases, and 6 bases lay between the germline ends. The CDR3 sequence is 14 residues long.

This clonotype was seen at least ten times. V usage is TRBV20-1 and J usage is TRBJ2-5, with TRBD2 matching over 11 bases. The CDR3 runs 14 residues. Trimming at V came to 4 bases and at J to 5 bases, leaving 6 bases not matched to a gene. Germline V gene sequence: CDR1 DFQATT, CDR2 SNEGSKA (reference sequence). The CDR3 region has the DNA TGCAGTGCTACTCTAGCGGGGGGCCGGGAGACCCAGTACTTC. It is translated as CSATLAGGRETQYF.

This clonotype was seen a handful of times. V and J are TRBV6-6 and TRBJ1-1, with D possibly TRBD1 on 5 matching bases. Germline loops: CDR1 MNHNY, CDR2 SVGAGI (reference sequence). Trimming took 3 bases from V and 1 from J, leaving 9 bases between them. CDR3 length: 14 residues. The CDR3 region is CASSYGTSNTEAFF. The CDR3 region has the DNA TGTGCCAGCAGTTATGGGACGTCGAACACTGAAGCTTTCTTT.

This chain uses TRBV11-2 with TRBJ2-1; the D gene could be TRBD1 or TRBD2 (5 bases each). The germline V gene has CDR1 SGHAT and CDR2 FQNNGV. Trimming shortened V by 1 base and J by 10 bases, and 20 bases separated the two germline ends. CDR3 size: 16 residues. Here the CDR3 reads CASSLAAAPGAQEQFF. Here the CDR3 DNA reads TGTGCCAGCAGCTTAGCTGCGGCTCCCGGGGCGCAGGAGCAGTTCTTC. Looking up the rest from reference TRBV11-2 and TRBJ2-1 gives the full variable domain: EAGVAQSPRYKIIEKRQSVAFWCNPISGHATLYWYQQILGQGPKLLIQFQNNGVVDDSQLPKDRFSAERLKGVDSTLKIQPAKLEDSAVYLCASSLAAAPGAQEQFFGPGTRLTVL.

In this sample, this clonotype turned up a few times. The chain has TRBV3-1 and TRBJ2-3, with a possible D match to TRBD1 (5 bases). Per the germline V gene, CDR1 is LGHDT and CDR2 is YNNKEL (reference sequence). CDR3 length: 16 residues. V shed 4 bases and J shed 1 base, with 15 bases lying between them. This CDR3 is CASSLKGPLRTDTQYF. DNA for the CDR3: TGTGCCAGCAGCCTGAAGGGGCCTCTTCGCACAGATACGCAGTATTTT.

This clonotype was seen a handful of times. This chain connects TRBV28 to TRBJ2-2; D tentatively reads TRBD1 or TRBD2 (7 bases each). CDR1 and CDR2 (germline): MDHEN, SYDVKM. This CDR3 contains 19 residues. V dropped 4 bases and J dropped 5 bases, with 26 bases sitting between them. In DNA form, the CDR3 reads TGTGCCAGCAGTTCCCCGAACCAGGGGGGGAACATGGGTACCGGGGAGCTGTTTTTT. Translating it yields CASSSPNQGGNMGTGELFF.

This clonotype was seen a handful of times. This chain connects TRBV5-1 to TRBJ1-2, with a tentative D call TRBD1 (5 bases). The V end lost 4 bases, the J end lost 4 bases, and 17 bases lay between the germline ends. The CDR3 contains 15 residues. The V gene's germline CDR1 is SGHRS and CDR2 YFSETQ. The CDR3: CASSGGDGLIYGYTF. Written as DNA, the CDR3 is TGCGCCAGCAGCGGGGGGGACGGACTAATCTATGGCTACACCTTC.

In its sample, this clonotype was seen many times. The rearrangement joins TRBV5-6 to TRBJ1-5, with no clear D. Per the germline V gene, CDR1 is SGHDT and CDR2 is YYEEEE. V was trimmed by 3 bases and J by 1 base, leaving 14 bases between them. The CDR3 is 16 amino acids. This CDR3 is CASSSSLQVSNQPQHF. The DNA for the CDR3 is TGTGCCAGCAGCTCTTCCCTACAAGTAAGCAATCAGCCCCAGCATTTT.

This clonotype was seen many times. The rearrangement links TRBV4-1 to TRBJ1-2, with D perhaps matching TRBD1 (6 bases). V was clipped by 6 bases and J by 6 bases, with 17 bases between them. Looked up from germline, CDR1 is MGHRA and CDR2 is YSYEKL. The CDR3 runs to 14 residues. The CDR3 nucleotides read TGCGCCAGCAGGCACACAGGGCGGCGCGATGGCTACACCTTC. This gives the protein CASRHTGRRDGYTF.

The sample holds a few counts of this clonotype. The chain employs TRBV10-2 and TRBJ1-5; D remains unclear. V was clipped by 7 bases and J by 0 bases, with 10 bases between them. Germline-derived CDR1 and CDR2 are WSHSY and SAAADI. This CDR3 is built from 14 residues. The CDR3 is CASNDGFSNQPQHF. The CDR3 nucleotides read TGCGCCAGCAACGACGGGTTTAGCAATCAGCCCCAGCATTTT.

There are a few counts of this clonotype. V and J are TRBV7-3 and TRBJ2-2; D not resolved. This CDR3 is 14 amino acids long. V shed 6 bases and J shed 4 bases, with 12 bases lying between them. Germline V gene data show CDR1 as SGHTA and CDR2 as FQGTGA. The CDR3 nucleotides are TGTGCCAGCAGGTCCGGGCGAACCACCGGGGAGCTGTTTTTT. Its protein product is CASRSGRTTGELFF.

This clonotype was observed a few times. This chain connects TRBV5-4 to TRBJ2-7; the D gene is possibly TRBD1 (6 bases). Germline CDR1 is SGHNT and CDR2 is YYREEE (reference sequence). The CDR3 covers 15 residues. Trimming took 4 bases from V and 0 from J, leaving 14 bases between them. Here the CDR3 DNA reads TGTGCCAGCAGCCGTGCAGGGGCGGACTCCTACGAGCAGTACGTC. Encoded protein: CASSRAGADSYEQYV.

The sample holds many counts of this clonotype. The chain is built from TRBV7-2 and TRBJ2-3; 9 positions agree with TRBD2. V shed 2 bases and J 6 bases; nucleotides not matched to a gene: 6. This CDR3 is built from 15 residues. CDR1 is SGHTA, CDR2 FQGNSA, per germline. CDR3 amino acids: CASSLSAGGRDTQYF. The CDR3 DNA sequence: TGTGCCAGCAGCTTATCCGCGGGGGGGCGGGATACGCAGTATTTT.

CDR3 sequence reads: CASSIRQGAVEQYF. The CDR3, as DNA: TGTGCCAGTAGTATAAGGCAGGGGGCGGTCGAGCAGTACTTC. The V gene is TRBV19, the J gene TRBJ2-7; 8 nucleotides agree with TRBD1. The germline V gene has CDR1 LNHDA and CDR2 SQIVND (reference sequence). The CDR3 runs 14 residues. The J segment lost 6 bases and the V segment lost 2 bases, leaving 6 bases of the junction unmatched. The full variable domain, in which reference TRBV19 and TRBJ2-7 provide the parts outside the CDR3, is DGGITQSPKYLFRKEGQNVTLSCEQNLNHDAMYWYRQDPGQGLRLIYYSQIVNDFQKGDIAEGYSVSREKKESFPLTVTSAQKNPTAFYLCASSIRQGAVEQYFGPGTRLTVT.

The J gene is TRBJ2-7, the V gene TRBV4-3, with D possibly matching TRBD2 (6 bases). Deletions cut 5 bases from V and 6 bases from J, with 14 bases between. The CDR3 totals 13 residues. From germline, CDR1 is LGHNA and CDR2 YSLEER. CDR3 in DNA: TGCGCCAGCAGCGCCCGGGAGATCTCCGAGCAGTACTTC. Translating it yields CASSAREISEQYF.

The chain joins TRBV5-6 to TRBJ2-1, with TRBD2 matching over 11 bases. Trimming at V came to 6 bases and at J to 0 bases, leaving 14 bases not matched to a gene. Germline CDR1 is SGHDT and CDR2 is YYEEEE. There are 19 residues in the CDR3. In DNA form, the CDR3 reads TGTGCCAGCACCGAGACTAGCGGGGCGTCATGGAGCTCCTACAATGAGCAGTTCTTC. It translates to CASTETSGASWSSYNEQFF. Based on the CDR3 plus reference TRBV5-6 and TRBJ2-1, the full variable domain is DAGVTQSPTHLIKTRGQQVTLRCSPKSGHDTVSWYQQALGQGPQFIFQYYEEEERQRGNFPDRFSGHQFPNYSSELNVNALLLGDSALYLCASTETSGASWSSYNEQFFGPGTRLTVL.

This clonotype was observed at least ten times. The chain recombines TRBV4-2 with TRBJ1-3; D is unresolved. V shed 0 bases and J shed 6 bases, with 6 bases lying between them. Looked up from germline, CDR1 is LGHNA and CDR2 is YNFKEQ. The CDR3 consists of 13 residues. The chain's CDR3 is CASSQERPNTIYF. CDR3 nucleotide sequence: TGTGCCAGCAGCCAAGAACGGCCAAACACCATATATTTT.

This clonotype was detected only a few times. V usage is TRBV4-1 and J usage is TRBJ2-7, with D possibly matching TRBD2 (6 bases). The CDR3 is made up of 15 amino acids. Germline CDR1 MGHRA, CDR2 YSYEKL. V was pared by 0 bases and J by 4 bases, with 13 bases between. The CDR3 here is CASSQEGRGDYEQYF. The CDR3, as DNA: TGCGCCAGCAGCCAAGAGGGGCGGGGAGATTACGAGCAGTACTTC.

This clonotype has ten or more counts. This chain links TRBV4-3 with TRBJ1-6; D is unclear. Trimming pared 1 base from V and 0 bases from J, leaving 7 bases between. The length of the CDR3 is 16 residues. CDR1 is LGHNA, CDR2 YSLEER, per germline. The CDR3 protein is CASSQARSSYNSPLHF. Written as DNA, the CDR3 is TGCGCCAGCAGCCAAGCCAGGAGCTCCTATAATTCACCCCTCCACTTT.

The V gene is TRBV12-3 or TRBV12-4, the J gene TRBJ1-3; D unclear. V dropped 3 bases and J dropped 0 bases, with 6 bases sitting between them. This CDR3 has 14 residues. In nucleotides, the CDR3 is TGTGCCAGCAGTTTGACCATCTCTGGAAACACCATATATTTT. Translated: CASSLTISGNTIYF.

CDR3 sequence reads: CASRGLAGGYYEQYF. The CDR3 DNA sequence: TGTGCTAGTCGGGGGTTAGCGGGGGGCTATTACGAGCAGTACTTC. The rearrangement links TRBV12-5 to TRBJ2-7, with 10 bases identical to TRBD2. V shed 8 bases and J 4 bases; nucleotides not matched to a gene: 11. Looked up from germline, CDR1 is LGHNT and CDR2 is FRNRAP. The CDR3 sequence is 15 residues long.

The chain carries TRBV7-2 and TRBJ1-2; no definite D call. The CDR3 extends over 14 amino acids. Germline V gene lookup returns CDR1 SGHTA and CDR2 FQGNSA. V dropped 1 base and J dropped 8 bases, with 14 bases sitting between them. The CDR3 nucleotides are TGTGCCAGCAGCTTAGTTGAGACAATGGGGGGCTACACCTTC. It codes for CASSLVETMGGYTF.

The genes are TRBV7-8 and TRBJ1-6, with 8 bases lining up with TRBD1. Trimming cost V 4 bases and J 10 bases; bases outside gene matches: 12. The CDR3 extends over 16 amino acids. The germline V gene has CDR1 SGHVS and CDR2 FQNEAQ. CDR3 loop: CASSSQGASGYSPLHF. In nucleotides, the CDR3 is TGTGCCAGCAGCTCTCAGGGGGCATCGGGATACTCACCCCTCCACTTT.

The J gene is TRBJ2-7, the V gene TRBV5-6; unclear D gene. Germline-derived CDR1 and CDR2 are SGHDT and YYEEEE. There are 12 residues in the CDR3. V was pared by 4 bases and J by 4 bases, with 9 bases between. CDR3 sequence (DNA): TGTGCCAGCAGCCTTACTTATTACGAGCAGTACTTC. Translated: CASSLTYYEQYF. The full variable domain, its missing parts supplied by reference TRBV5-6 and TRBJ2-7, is DAGVTQSPTHLIKTRGQQVTLRCSPKSGHDTVSWYQQALGQGPQFIFQYYEEEERQRGNFPDRFSGHQFPNYSSELNVNALLLGDSALYLCASSLTYYEQYFGPGTRLTVT.

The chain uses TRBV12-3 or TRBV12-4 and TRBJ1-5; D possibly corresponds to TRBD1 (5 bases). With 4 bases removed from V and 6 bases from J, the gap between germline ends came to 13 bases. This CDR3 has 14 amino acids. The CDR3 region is CASSSPGGGQPQHF. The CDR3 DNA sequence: TGTGCCAGCAGTTCCCCCGGGGGGGGTCAGCCCCAGCATTTT.

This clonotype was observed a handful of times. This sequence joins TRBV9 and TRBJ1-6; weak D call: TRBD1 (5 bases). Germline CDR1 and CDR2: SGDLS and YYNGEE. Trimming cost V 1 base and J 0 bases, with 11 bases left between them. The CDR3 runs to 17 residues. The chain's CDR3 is CASSVTGQSSYNSPLHF. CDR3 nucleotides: TGTGCCAGCAGCGTAACGGGGCAAAGCTCCTATAATTCACCCCTCCACTTT.